This note documents a single T cell receptor beta chain sequence. The data were taken from a study of shared clonotypes between healthy human individuals. Some clones are missing from TCRdb's copy, which holds only in-frame ones; the method was immunoSEQ multiplex PCR. The sample includes around 580,000 clones, about 98% seen only once; the top ten take 0.3%. Terminally differentiated effector memory CD45RA+ cells were excluded from the naive CD8 cells, which were CD45RO-negative and positively selected for CCR7. V dropped 4 bases and J dropped 3 bases, with 11 bases sitting between them. Germline V gene data show CDR1 as SGDLS and CDR2 as YYNGEE. The CDR3 sequence is 13 residues long.

Specimen: naive CD8+ T cells sorted from blood. This chain joins TRBV9 and TRBJ2-7; D is ambiguous. The TCR sequence derives from a young man in good health. The CDR3 loop is CASSPSNSYEQYF. The CDR3 DNA is TGTGCCAGCAGCCCCTCTAACAGCTACGAGCAGTACTTC.